This is a list of T cell receptor beta chains from one sample in a study of regulatory T cells in long-lasting Graves disease. TCRdb re-called the multiplex PCR reads through MiXCR, storing one row per CDR3 protein. The repertoire holds 300,000 to 500,000 distinct CDR3 sequences, roughly 20% seen once, with around 20% in the top ten. The sequences come from peripheral blood mononuclear cells (PBMCs), collected when the disease was refractory, from a patient treated with antithyroid drugs. These receptors originate from a female donor with Graves disease. Each CDR3 is given with its conserved first and last residue. D genes are given only for firm matches. A clone size is listed for some rows: how often the clone was seen (once, few, many), or a class if it is expanded.

v_gene	d_gene	abundance	j_gene	CDR3aa	CDR3nt
TRBV29-1	.	.	TRBJ2-2	CSVEWGRTGELFF	TGCAGCGTTGAATGGGGTCGGACCGGGGAGCTGTTTTTT
TRBV29-1	.	.	TRBJ2-7	CSVATAGGGEQYF	TGCAGCGTTGCCACCGCAGGGGGAGGCGAGCAGTACTTC
TRBV19	.	few	TRBJ1-4	CASSIVHRESKLFF	TGTGCCAGTAGTATCGTCCACCGGGAGTCAAAACTGTTTTTT
TRBV2	.	many	TRBJ2-5	CASSIAEETQYF	TGTGCCAGCAGCATAGCAGAAGAGACCCAGTACTTC
TRBV20-1	.	.	TRBJ2-5	CSVKGQGKETQYF	TGCAGTGTAAAGGGGCAGGGAAAAGAGACCCAGTACTTC
TRBV12-3/TRBV12-4	.	many	TRBJ1-2	CASSLIQGSGYTF	TGTGCCAGCAGTTTAATTCAGGGAAGTGGCTACACCTTC
TRBV7-2	TRBD1	.	TRBJ2-7	CASSFFPGTGTYEQYF	TGTGCCAGCAGCTTTTTTCCCGGGACAGGGACCTACGAGCAGTACTTC
TRBV19	.	many	TRBJ2-7	CASSIAAAPGTYEQYF	TGTGCCAGTAGTATAGCGGCGGCTCCAGGGACTTACGAGCAGTACTTC
TRBV10-3	TRBD2	.	TRBJ2-7	CAISTSGSQNYEQYF	TGTGCCATCAGCACTAGCGGGAGCCAGAACTACGAGCAGTACTTC
TRBV7-9	TRBD2	few	TRBJ2-2	CASSFGGSSTGELFF	TGTGCCAGCAGCTTCGGCGGGAGCAGTACCGGGGAGCTGTTTTTT
TRBV6-4	TRBD1	few	TRBJ1-5	CASSLSTGYQPQHF	TGTGCCAGCAGTCTTTCGACAGGGTATCAGCCCCAGCATTTT
TRBV7-3	.	many	TRBJ1-1	CASSLSSFMNTEAFF	TGTGCCAGCAGCTTAAGTTCTTTTATGAACACTGAAGCTTTCTTT
TRBV29-1	.	.	TRBJ2-5	CSAGGAQETQYF	TGCAGCGCCGGAGGTGCCCAAGAGACCCAGTACTTC
TRBV4-3	.	.	TRBJ2-5	CASSQHRAGRETQYF	TGCGCCAGCAGCCAACACAGGGCAGGAAGGGAGACCCAGTACTTC
TRBV5-5	.	many	TRBJ1-2	CASSLRTEGYGYTF	TGTGCCAGCAGCTTACGGACAGAAGGCTATGGCTACACCTTC
TRBV30	.	many	TRBJ1-1	CAWSGTAGRTEAFF	TGTGCCTGGAGCGGGACGGCAGGGAGAACTGAAGCTTTCTTT
TRBV6-2/TRBV6-3	TRBD1	.	TRBJ1-3	CASSEGQGASSGNTIYF	TGTGCCAGCAGTGAGGGACAGGGGGCCAGCTCTGGAAACACCATATATTTT
TRBV12-3/TRBV12-4	TRBD2	many	TRBJ2-7	CASSLIREGEQYF	TGTGCCAGCAGTTTAATCAGGGAGGGCGAGCAGTACTTC
TRBV7-2	.	.	TRBJ2-7	CASSRDWAGEQYF	TGTGCCAGCAGCCGGGACTGGGCCGGCGAGCAGTACTTC
TRBV7-2	TRBD2	.	TRBJ2-3	CASSLQAGGTDTQYF	TGTGCCAGCAGCTTACAAGCGGGGGGCACAGATACGCAGTATTTT
TRBV10-2	.	many	TRBJ2-7	CASSDSNPSYEQYF	TGCGCCAGCAGTGACAGCAACCCCTCCTACGAGCAGTACTTC
TRBV15	.	many	TRBJ1-4	CATSRGMLNEKLFF	TGTGCCACCAGCAGAGGGATGCTTAATGAAAAACTGTTTTTT
TRBV7-2	TRBD2	few	TRBJ2-5	CASSPRLAGDETQYF	TGTGCCAGCAGCCCAAGACTAGCGGGAGATGAGACCCAGTACTTC
TRBV28	.	many	TRBJ2-7	CASSLYGPYEQYF	TGTGCCAGCAGTTTATACGGGCCGTACGAGCAGTACTTC
TRBV2	TRBD1	few	TRBJ2-7	CASSYEGGEGYEQYF	TGTGCCAGCAGTTACGAAGGGGGCGAAGGGTACGAGCAGTACTTC
TRBV29-1	.	.	TRBJ2-1	CSVVWGEQFF	TGCAGCGTTGTATGGGGTGAGCAGTTCTTC
TRBV27	.	few	TRBJ2-2	CASSWQINTGELFF	TGTGCCAGCAGTTGGCAGATAAACACCGGGGAGCTGTTTTTT
TRBV7-2	.	.	TRBJ1-2	CASSLFPGEDIDYGYTF	TGTGCCAGCAGCTTATTTCCGGGGGAGGATATCGACTATGGCTACACCTTC
TRBV28	.	.	TRBJ1-5	CASSRGSEGYSNQPQHF	TGTGCCAGCAGTAGGGGGTCAGAAGGGTATAGCAATCAGCCCCAGCATTTT
TRBV20-1	.	.	TRBJ1-1	CSTQGNTEAFF	TGCAGTACTCAGGGAAACACTGAAGCTTTCTTT
TRBV7-9	TRBD1	.	TRBJ2-7	CASSPKVGTGGNLAYEQYF	TGTGCCAGCAGCCCAAAGGTTGGGACAGGGGGAAATTTGGCGTACGAGCAGTACTTC
TRBV6-1	.	many	TRBJ2-7	CASRTGYGSYEQYF	TGTGCCAGCCGCACAGGGTATGGTTCCTACGAGCAGTACTTC
TRBV2	TRBD1	many	TRBJ2-7	CASSETAPGQGYYEQYF	TGTGCCAGCAGTGAGACCGCTCCGGGACAGGGTTACTACGAGCAGTACTTC
TRBV7-2	.	.	TRBJ1-5	CASSLDRNSNQPQHF	TGTGCCAGCAGCTTAGATAGGAATAGCAATCAGCCCCAGCATTTT
TRBV20-1	.	few	TRBJ2-7	CSARTTGIHEQYF	TGCAGTGCTAGGACGACAGGAATCCACGAGCAGTACTTC
TRBV5-4	.	.	TRBJ1-2	CASSFPESYGYTF	TGTGCCAGCAGCTTCCCAGAGTCTTATGGTTACACCTTC
TRBV28	TRBD1	.	TRBJ2-5	CASSPDRTLGKTQYF	TGTGCCAGCAGCCCGGACAGGACCTTGGGAAAGACCCAGTACTTC
TRBV18	.	few	TRBJ1-2	CASSPLGSVNYGYTF	TGTGCCAGCTCACCACTGGGATCCGTCAACTATGGCTACACCTTC
TRBV13	TRBD1	.	TRBJ2-7	CASSPSPGTGDPYEQYF	TGTGCCAGCAGCCCCTCCCCCGGGACAGGGGACCCCTACGAGCAGTACTTC
TRBV29-1	.	.	TRBJ2-7	CSVAGRASYEQYF	TGCAGCGTTGCTGGGAGAGCTTCCTACGAGCAGTACTTC
TRBV5-6	.	few	TRBJ2-5	CASSWEAQETQYF	TGTGCCAGCAGCTGGGAAGCACAAGAGACCCAGTACTTC
TRBV5-1	TRBD1	many	TRBJ1-2	CASSFRDSILYGYTF	TGCGCCAGCAGCTTCCGGGACAGTATACTCTATGGCTACACCTTC